These 5 T cell receptor beta chains were all obtained from the same sample, sequenced in a study of cytomegalovirus exposure and HLA in healthy donors. Amplification used 60 Vbeta primers and 13 Jbeta primers. The protocol was immunoSEQ multiplex PCR, while the TCRdb copy is restricted to in-frame clones and leaves out a portion. The sample holds 130,000 or so clones, around three quarters seen once. Sequenced sample: PBMCs. The receptors derive from a man in his thirties or forties in good health and CMV-seronegative.

This clone was detected a few times. The germline gene is not matched at one end of the junction; a read error may be the cause. The chain uses TRBV7-9 and TRBJ2-3; D may be TRBD2 (5 bases). Germline V gene sequence: CDR1 SEHNR, CDR2 FQNEAQ (reference sequence). This CDR3 has 12 residues. CDR3 DNA sequence: TGTTCCAGCAGCTTAGCGAGCGATACGCAGTATTTT. Translating it yields CSSSLASDTQYF.

The V and J genes are TRBV7-2 and TRBJ2-6; 7 bases fit TRBD1. With 5 bases clipped from V and 2 bases from J, the junction kept 0 bases outside the gene matches. The CDR3 is 14 amino acids. CDR1 and CDR2 from the germline V gene are SGHTA and FQGNSA. As DNA, the CDR3 is TGTGCCAGCAGCCAGGGGGCTGGGGCCAACGTCCTGACTTTC. Protein product: CASSQGAGANVLTF.

The chain combines TRBV13 with TRBJ2-3; 8 bases are a match to TRBD2. The CDR3 runs to 14 residues. The J segment lost 4 bases and the V segment lost 2 bases, leaving 2 bases of the junction unmatched. Germline values: CDR1 PRHDT, CDR2 FYEKMQ (reference sequence). CDR3 sequence: CASSLSGGPDTQYF. The CDR3 DNA is TGTGCCAGCAGCTTAAGCGGGGGACCAGATACGCAGTATTTT.

The chain carries TRBV7-2 and TRBJ2-7; 11 nucleotides agree with TRBD2. Germline V lookup: CDR1 SGHTA, CDR2 FQGNSA. The trim removed 5 bases at V and 6 bases at J, leaving 9 bases unmatched. This CDR3 contains 15 residues. CDR3 region: CASSTQTSGNLEQYF. The CDR3 DNA sequence: TGTGCCAGCAGCACCCAGACTAGCGGGAATCTCGAGCAGTACTTC.

V and J are TRBV21-1 and TRBJ2-7; the D segment call TRBD1 is taken from the table without a DNA check. TRBV21-1 is a recognized pseudogene. This CDR3 has 15 residues. The DNA of the CDR3 is TGTGCCAGCAGCAAGGGGACACACACTCCCTACGAGCAGTACTTC. This translates into CASSKGTHTPYEQYF.